These T cell receptor beta chains were read from a single sample in a study of T-cell memory formation after mild COVID-19. TCRdb re-derived calls from the 5' RACE reads in MiXCR, one entry per CDR3 protein. The data show hundreds of thousands of distinct CDR3 sequences, approximately 29% seen once. The sequencing sample was made of PBMCs or a T cell subset sorted from them (not recorded which). The receptors here all came from an adult woman who had mild COVID-19 (a few samples of this study predate the infection). Cell type and time point are not known. CDR3s include the opening cysteine and the closing phenylalanine or tryptophan. Each record gives: D gene, J gene, V gene, clone size, CDR3 protein, CDR3 DNA. The D gene is left open where the match is weak. Where a row states a size, it is once, few, many or the class of an expanded clone; other rows omit it.

d_gene: NA
j_gene: TRBJ1-1
v_gene: TRBV11-1
abundance: many
CDR3aa: CASSLVGGEAFF
CDR3nt: TGTGCCAGCAGCTTGGTGGGGGGTGAAGCTTTCTTT

d_gene: NA
j_gene: TRBJ2-2
v_gene: TRBV20-1
abundance: few
CDR3aa: CSARVGGNTGELFF
CDR3nt: TGCAGTGCTAGAGTGGGGGGGAACACCGGGGAGCTGTTTTTT

d_gene: NA
j_gene: TRBJ2-1
v_gene: TRBV5-1
abundance: NA
CDR3aa: CASYPGGRGYNEQFF
CDR3nt: TGCGCCAGTTATCCGGGGGGCCGTGGCTACAATGAGCAGTTCTTC

d_gene: NA
j_gene: TRBJ2-5
v_gene: TRBV29-1
abundance: few
CDR3aa: CSVIRGQKETQYF
CDR3nt: TGCAGCGTTATCAGAGGACAAAAAGAGACCCAGTACTTC

d_gene: TRBD1
j_gene: TRBJ1-5
v_gene: TRBV6-6
abundance: NA
CDR3aa: CASSYSDRGVLSNQPQHF
CDR3nt: TGTGCCAGCAGTTATTCGGACAGGGGGGTTTTAAGCAATCAGCCCCAGCATTTT

d_gene: TRBD1
j_gene: TRBJ2-6
v_gene: TRBV25-1
abundance: NA
CDR3aa: CASRGGQGASGANVLTF
CDR3nt: TGTGCCAGCAGAGGGGGACAGGGGGCATCTGGGGCCAACGTCCTGACTTTC

d_gene: NA
j_gene: TRBJ1-1
v_gene: TRBV9
abundance: few
CDR3aa: CASSPMGGTEAFF
CDR3nt: TGTGCCAGCAGCCCCATGGGGGGCACTGAAGCTTTCTTT

d_gene: TRBD1
j_gene: TRBJ1-1
v_gene: TRBV4-2
abundance: few
CDR3aa: CASSQGGQLTAFF
CDR3nt: TGTGCCAGCAGCCAGGGGGGACAGTTGACAGCTTTCTTT

d_gene: NA
j_gene: TRBJ2-2
v_gene: TRBV20-1
abundance: NA
CDR3aa: CSASWAGMNTGELFF
CDR3nt: TGCAGTGCTAGTTGGGCGGGGATGAACACCGGGGAGCTGTTTTTT

d_gene: NA
j_gene: TRBJ1-2
v_gene: TRBV11-2
abundance: NA
CDR3aa: CASSLDGGNYGYTF
CDR3nt: TGTGCCAGCAGCTTAGATGGGGGGAACTATGGCTACACCTTC

d_gene: NA
j_gene: TRBJ2-7
v_gene: TRBV10-3
abundance: NA
CDR3aa: CAISESTILEQYF
CDR3nt: TGTGCCATCAGTGAGTCGACGATCTTGGAGCAGTACTTC

d_gene: TRBD2
j_gene: TRBJ2-7
v_gene: TRBV7-2
abundance: NA
CDR3aa: CASSLLVVAGVGYEQYF
CDR3nt: TGTGCCAGCAGCCTTTTGGTGGTGGCGGGAGTCGGGTACGAGCAGTACTTC

d_gene: TRBD2
j_gene: TRBJ2-1
v_gene: TRBV12-3/TRBV12-4
abundance: NA
CDR3aa: CASTSPGGEQFF
CDR3nt: TGTGCCAGCACCTCCCCGGGAGGTGAGCAGTTCTTC

d_gene: NA
j_gene: TRBJ2-3
v_gene: TRBV4-2
abundance: NA
CDR3aa: CASSRALGEDTQYF
CDR3nt: TGTGCCAGCAGCCGTGCCCTCGGCGAGGATACGCAGTATTTT

d_gene: NA
j_gene: TRBJ2-7
v_gene: TRBV13
abundance: NA
CDR3aa: CASSLGASRLWQYF
CDR3nt: TGTGCCAGCAGCTTAGGGGCCAGCCGCCTATGGCAGTACTTC

d_gene: TRBD1
j_gene: TRBJ2-7
v_gene: TRBV9
abundance: NA
CDR3aa: CASSVGTGGHYEQYF
CDR3nt: TGTGCCAGCAGCGTAGGAACAGGGGGGCACTACGAGCAGTACTTC

d_gene: NA
j_gene: TRBJ2-2
v_gene: TRBV29-1
abundance: few
CDR3aa: CSVARGGSGELFF
CDR3nt: TGCAGCGTTGCACGAGGGGGATCCGGGGAGCTGTTTTTT

d_gene: TRBD2
j_gene: TRBJ2-1
v_gene: TRBV7-3
abundance: NA
CDR3aa: CASSLNAGGPVNEQFF
CDR3nt: TGTGCCAGCAGCTTAAACGCGGGAGGGCCGGTCAATGAGCAGTTCTTC

d_gene: TRBD1
j_gene: TRBJ1-2
v_gene: TRBV6-5
abundance: NA
CDR3aa: CASRPPGQGGYTF
CDR3nt: TGTGCCAGCAGACCCCCGGGACAGGGAGGCTACACCTTC

d_gene: NA
j_gene: TRBJ1-5
v_gene: TRBV6-5
abundance: few
CDR3aa: CASSYSRGVGQPQHF
CDR3nt: TGTGCCAGCAGTTACTCGAGGGGGGTAGGGCAGCCCCAGCATTTT

d_gene: NA
j_gene: TRBJ1-5
v_gene: TRBV12-3/TRBV12-4
abundance: NA
CDR3aa: CASSFEGENQPQHF
CDR3nt: TGTGCCAGCAGTTTTGAGGGGGAGAATCAGCCCCAGCATTTT

d_gene: TRBD1
j_gene: TRBJ1-1
v_gene: TRBV30
abundance: NA
CDR3aa: CAWRHSPDRAAFF
CDR3nt: TGTGCCTGGAGACACTCCCCGGACAGGGCTGCTTTCTTT

d_gene: NA
j_gene: TRBJ2-7
v_gene: TRBV7-6
abundance: NA
CDR3aa: CASSPSGDKSYEQYF
CDR3nt: TGTGCCAGCAGCCCTTCCGGGGACAAGAGTTACGAGCAGTACTTC

d_gene: TRBD1
j_gene: TRBJ2-7
v_gene: TRBV20-1
abundance: NA
CDR3aa: CSARGGDRVNEQYF
CDR3nt: TGCAGTGCTAGAGGAGGAGACAGGGTAAACGAGCAGTACTTC

d_gene: NA
j_gene: TRBJ1-1
v_gene: TRBV7-2
abundance: few
CDR3aa: CASSLAGQLNTEAFF
CDR3nt: TGTGCCAGCAGCTTAGCCGGACAGTTGAACACTGAAGCTTTCTTT

d_gene: NA
j_gene: TRBJ1-2
v_gene: TRBV7-2
abundance: many
CDR3aa: CASSLVGHDPYGYTF
CDR3nt: TGTGCCAGCAGCTTAGTGGGACACGACCCATATGGCTACACCTTC

d_gene: NA
j_gene: TRBJ2-6
v_gene: TRBV5-6
abundance: few
CDR3aa: CASSLSRANVLTF
CDR3nt: TGTGCCAGCAGCTTGTCTAGGGCCAACGTCCTGACTTTC

d_gene: NA
j_gene: TRBJ1-5
v_gene: TRBV20-1
abundance: NA
CDR3aa: CSARGGGSSNQPQHF
CDR3nt: TGCAGTGCTAGAGGTGGGGGCAGTAGCAATCAGCCCCAGCATTTT

d_gene: NA
j_gene: TRBJ2-2
v_gene: TRBV7-2
abundance: many
CDR3aa: CASSLEVGELFF
CDR3nt: TGTGCCAGCAGCTTAGAGGTCGGGGAGCTGTTTTTT

d_gene: TRBD1
j_gene: TRBJ2-1
v_gene: TRBV7-3
abundance: NA
CDR3aa: CASSFDRGSHNEQFF
CDR3nt: TGTGCCAGCAGCTTTGACAGGGGTTCCCACAATGAGCAGTTCTTC

d_gene: TRBD1
j_gene: TRBJ1-1
v_gene: TRBV19
abundance: NA
CDR3aa: CASTPGQGRNTEAFF
CDR3nt: TGTGCCAGTACCCCCGGACAGGGGAGGAACACTGAAGCTTTCTTT

d_gene: TRBD1
j_gene: TRBJ2-7
v_gene: TRBV6-1
abundance: once
CDR3aa: CASSEDRGLHEQYF
CDR3nt: TGTGCCAGCAGTGAAGACAGGGGCCTTCACGAGCAGTACTTC

d_gene: NA
j_gene: TRBJ2-4
v_gene: TRBV21-1
abundance: NA
CDR3aa: CASSRTAKNIQYF
CDR3nt: TGTGCCAGCAGCAGGACAGCCAAAAACATTCAGTACTTC

d_gene: TRBD1
j_gene: TRBJ2-3
v_gene: TRBV27
abundance: few
CDR3aa: CAGYRGPADTQYF
CDR3nt: TGTGCCGGCTACAGGGGGCCGGCAGATACGCAGTATTTT

d_gene: TRBD2
j_gene: TRBJ2-3
v_gene: TRBV5-1
abundance: NA
CDR3aa: CASRLQRGNTDTQYF
CDR3nt: TGCGCCAGCAGACTACAGCGGGGGAACACAGATACGCAGTATTTT

d_gene: TRBD1
j_gene: TRBJ2-1
v_gene: TRBV5-1
abundance: few
CDR3aa: CASSLGVGQGTNEQFF
CDR3nt: TGCGCCAGCAGCTTGGGGGTGGGACAGGGGACTAATGAGCAGTTCTTC

d_gene: NA
j_gene: TRBJ2-1
v_gene: TRBV9
abundance: NA
CDR3aa: CASSVVDLYNEQFF
CDR3nt: TGTGCCAGCAGCGTGGTGGACCTTTACAATGAGCAGTTCTTC

d_gene: NA
j_gene: TRBJ2-1
v_gene: TRBV5-1
abundance: NA
CDR3aa: CASSLEGTLDEQFF
CDR3nt: TGCGCCAGCAGCTTGGAGGGTACCCTCGATGAGCAGTTCTTC

d_gene: NA
j_gene: TRBJ2-7
v_gene: TRBV12-3/TRBV12-4
abundance: few
CDR3aa: CASSSQRGRLSYEQYF
CDR3nt: TGTGCCAGCAGTTCTCAACGGGGGAGACTCTCCTACGAGCAGTACTTC